These 18 T cell receptor beta chains were sequenced from one sample in a study of cytomegalovirus exposure and HLA in healthy donors. 60 Vbeta and 13 Jbeta primers were used in PCR. Measured with immunoSEQ multiplex PCR; TCRdb has only the in-frame clones, and not every one. The repertoire includes some 130,000 clones, roughly 70% of them detected once, and roughly 3.1% sits in the top ten. The sample taken for sequencing was PBMCs. All receptors come from a man in his thirties or forties in good health and CMV-seronegative.

The chain joins TRBV7-3 to TRBJ2-1; D perhaps matches TRBD2 (7 bases). V was cut by 2 bases and J by 4 bases, with 12 bases left in between. This CDR3 region has 15 residues. Looked up from germline, CDR1 is SGHTA and CDR2 is FQGTGA. This CDR3 is CASSLRGAGYNEQFF. As DNA, the CDR3 is TGTGCCAGCAGCTTACGGGGGGCAGGATACAATGAGCAGTTCTTC.

This clone has only a few counts. V gene TRBV7-2 combines with J gene TRBJ1-4; D is possibly TRBD1 (5 bases). The V end was cut by 1 base, the J end by 5 bases, with 8 bases between. The CDR3 is 14 residues long. Germline V gives CDR1 SGHTA, CDR2 FQGNSA. This CDR3 reads CASSLGQGNEKLFF. In DNA form, the CDR3 reads TGTGCCAGCAGCTTAGGTCAGGGAAATGAAAAACTGTTTTTT.

V usage is TRBV7-9 and J usage is TRBJ2-1; D is possibly TRBD2 (5 bases). The CDR3 totals 16 residues. V lost 5 bases to trimming and J lost 0 bases, with 14 bases between them. In germline, CDR1 is SEHNR, CDR2 FQNEAQ (reference sequence). The DNA for the CDR3 is TGTGCCAGCAGCCGGCGGGCGGTAAGCTCCTACAATGAGCAGTTCTTC. Translating it yields CASSRRAVSSYNEQFF.

V is TRBV15 and J is TRBJ2-7, with 8 bases aligning to TRBD2. Germline lookup yields CDR1 LNHNV and CDR2 YYDKDF (reference sequence). The CDR3 spans 18 residues. J gave up 0 bases and V 0 bases, and 10 bases lay outside the gene matches. DNA of the CDR3: TGTGCCACCAGCAGAGATGGGGCGGGAGGACGAGGCTCCTACGAGCAGTACTTC. Protein product: CATSRDGAGGRGSYEQYF.

This clone was counted once. The chain joins TRBV29-1 to TRBJ2-7, with 11 bases matching TRBD2. The germline CDR1 and CDR2 sequences are SQVTM and ANQGSEA. The trim removed 4 bases at V and 0 bases at J, leaving 2 bases unmatched. The CDR3 covers 14 residues. The CDR3, as DNA: TGCAGCGTTGTGGGACTAGCGGACTCCTACGAGCAGTACTTC. Its protein is CSVVGLADSYEQYF.

This chain uses TRBV5-4 with TRBJ2-5, with TRBD2 matching over 9 bases. Trimming removed 2 bases from V and 5 bases from J; junction bases left unmatched: 13. CDR1 and CDR2 (germline): SGHNT, YYREEE (reference sequence). The CDR3 extends over 17 amino acids. CDR3 amino acids: CASSFTGRGRGGETQYF. In nucleotides, the CDR3 is TGTGCCAGCAGCTTTACGGGGCGCGGGAGGGGAGGGGAGACCCAGTACTTC. Together with reference TRBV5-4 and TRBJ2-5, the CDR3 gives the full variable domain: ETGVTQSPTHLIKTRGQQVTLRCSSQSGHNTVSWYQQALGQGPQFIFQYYREEENGRGNFPPRFSGLQFPNYSSELNVNALELDDSALYLCASSFTGRGRGGETQYFGPGTRLLVL.

The V call is TRBV7-2, the J call TRBJ2-2; D possibly corresponds to TRBD2 (5 bases). The V and J ends lost 5 bases and 3 bases respectively, with 7 bases between them. This CDR3 comprises 13 residues. Germline V gene lookup returns CDR1 SGHTA and CDR2 FQGNSA. Here the CDR3 DNA reads TGTGCCAGCAGCCGGAGGTACACCGGGGAGCTGTTTTTT. It codes for CASSRRYTGELFF.

A word on this clone: Other nucleotide sequences from this sample produce the same CDR3. This sequence joins TRBV25-1 and TRBJ2-5, with D maybe TRBD2 (5 bases). CDR3 length: 14 amino acids. V lost 6 bases and J 5 bases, leaving 16 bases between the germline ends. Germline V gene lookup returns CDR1 MGHDK and CDR2 SYGVNS. The CDR3 sequence: CASSQVGVWETQYF. The CDR3, as DNA: TGTGCCAGCAGCCAAGTCGGGGTTTGGGAGACCCAGTACTTC.

The rearrangement links TRBV30 to TRBJ2-7, with D maybe TRBD2 (6 bases). V was pared by 0 bases and J by 4 bases, with 13 bases between. Germline V gene sequence: CDR1 GTSNPN, CDR2 SVGIG (reference sequence). The CDR3 length is 14 residues. The CDR3 loop is CAWSVRGIRYEQYF. DNA of the CDR3: TGTGCCTGGAGTGTACGCGGGATTCGATACGAGCAGTACTTC. The variable domain in full, completed from reference TRBV30 and TRBJ2-7, reads SQTIHQWPATLVQPVGSPLSLECTVEGTSNPNLYWYRQAAGRGLQLLFYSVGIGQISSEVPQNLSASRPQDRQFILSSKKLLLSDSGFYLCAWSVRGIRYEQYFGPGTRLTVT.

This clone has just one count. V usage is TRBV28 and J usage is TRBJ1-5; no definite D call. The CDR3 is 16 amino acids. Germline V gene sequence: CDR1 MDHEN, CDR2 SYDVKM. Trimming took off 3 bases at V and 3 bases at J, with 15 bases between the two ends. The CDR3 is CASSFVKAGPNQPQHF. Here the CDR3 DNA reads TGTGCCAGCAGTTTTGTCAAGGCAGGTCCCAATCAGCCCCAGCATTTT.

V gene TRBV28 combines with J gene TRBJ2-7; D is perhaps TRBD2 (6 bases). CDR3 length: 17 amino acids. V was cut by 6 bases and J by 2 bases, with 23 bases left in between. In germline, CDR1 is MDHEN, CDR2 SYDVKM. The DNA of the CDR3 is TGTGCCAGCAGCGTAACTGAGGGGTTACGGGGGACCTACGAGCAGTACTTC. Residues: CASSVTEGLRGTYEQYF.

This chain links TRBV28 with TRBJ1-1, with 8 bases aligning to TRBD1. V lost 4 bases to trimming and J lost 3 bases; unmatched junction nucleotides: 4. This CDR3 spans 14 amino acids. CDR1 MDHEN and CDR2 SYDVKM come from the germline V gene. The DNA for the CDR3 is TGTGCCAGCAGTTCAGGACAGGGAGACACTGAAGCTTTCTTT. This gives the protein CASSSGQGDTEAFF.

The chain has TRBV29-1 and TRBJ1-2, with 8 bases that match TRBD1. J was trimmed by 8 bases and V by 5 bases; bases with no gene match: 13. There are 14 residues in the CDR3. Germline V gene sequence: CDR1 SQVTM, CDR2 ANQGSEA. This CDR3 reads CSVQGGQGALGYTF. The DNA for the CDR3 is TGCAGCGTTCAGGGTGGGCAGGGGGCTTTGGGCTACACCTTC.

The chain recombines TRBV28 with TRBJ2-3; D unresolved. The ends were cut back, 4 bases at V and 2 bases at J, with 4 bases in the middle. In germline, CDR1 is MDHEN, CDR2 SYDVKM. The CDR3 has 12 amino acids. The CDR3 nucleotides read TGTGCCAGCAGTTCTTTCACAGATACGCAGTATTTT. Protein product: CASSSFTDTQYF.

There are a few counts of this clone. The rearrangement links TRBV13 to TRBJ2-7, with 8 nucleotides matching TRBD1. This CDR3 comprises 15 residues. CDR1 PRHDT and CDR2 FYEKMQ come from the germline V gene (reference sequence). V trimming: 0 bases; J trimming: 0 bases; junction bases outside the gene matches: 1. CDR3 sequence (DNA): TGTGCCAGCAGCTTAGGTGGACAGGGCTCCTACGAGCAGTACTTC. Protein product: CASSLGGQGSYEQYF.

This chain uses TRBV5-1 with TRBJ1-6; 8 positions match TRBD1. Germline V gene data show CDR1 as SGHRS and CDR2 as YFSETQ. V trimming: 3 bases; J trimming: 8 bases; junction bases outside the gene matches: 7. This CDR3 comprises 15 residues. The CDR3 reads CASSSGQVFDSPLHF. The CDR3 DNA is TGCGCCAGCAGCTCGGGACAGGTCTTCGATTCACCCCTCCACTTT.

The V and J genes are TRBV2 and TRBJ2-1; TRBD1 might be the D (5 bases). Between the trimmed V and J ends, which lost 7 bases and 3 bases, there was a span of 13 bases. The CDR3 totals 14 residues. Germline CDR1 SNHLY, CDR2 FYNNEI. The CDR3 loop reads CASTVRGFYNEQFF. CDR3 DNA: TGTGCCAGCACCGTTAGGGGATTCTACAATGAGCAGTTCTTC.

Of note for this clone: Because the CDR3 is missing its conserved closing phenylalanine or tryptophan, this is likely a read error. The CDR3 loop is CASSHPYTGAHGYTV. CDR3 sequence (DNA): TGCGCCAGCAGCCATCCTTATACAGGGGCGCATGGCTACACCGTC. The chain combines TRBV4-1 with TRBJ1-2; TRBD1 matches at 7 bases. Trimming at V came to 3 bases and at J to 6 bases, leaving 10 bases not matched to a gene. This CDR3 is 15 amino acids long. Germline CDR1 and CDR2: MGHRA and YSYEKL.